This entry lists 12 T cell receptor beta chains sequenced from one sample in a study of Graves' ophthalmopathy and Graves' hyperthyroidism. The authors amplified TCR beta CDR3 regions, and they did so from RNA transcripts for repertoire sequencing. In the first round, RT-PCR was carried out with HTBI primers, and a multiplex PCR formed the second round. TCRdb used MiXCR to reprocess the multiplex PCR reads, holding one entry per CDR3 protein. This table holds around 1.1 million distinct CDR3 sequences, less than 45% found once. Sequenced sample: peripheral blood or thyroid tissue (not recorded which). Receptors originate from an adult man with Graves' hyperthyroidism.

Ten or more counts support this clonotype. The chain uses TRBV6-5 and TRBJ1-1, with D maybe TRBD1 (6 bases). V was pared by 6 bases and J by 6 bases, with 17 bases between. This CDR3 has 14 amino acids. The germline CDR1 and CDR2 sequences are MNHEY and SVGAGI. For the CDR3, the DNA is TGTGCCAGCAGAGTTCAGGGGAAGAGGTCTGAAGCTTTCTTT. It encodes CASRVQGKRSEAFF.

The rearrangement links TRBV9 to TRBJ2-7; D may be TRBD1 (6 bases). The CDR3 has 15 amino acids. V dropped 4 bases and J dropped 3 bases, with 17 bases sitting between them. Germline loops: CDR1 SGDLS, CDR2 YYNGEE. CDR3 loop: CASSLGAGTHYEQYF. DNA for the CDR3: TGTGCCAGCAGCTTGGGAGCCGGGACACACTACGAGCAGTACTTC.

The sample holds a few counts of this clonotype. CDR3 in DNA: TGTGCCAGCAGCCAACTAGCGGGAGTGCTGGGCAATGAGCAGTACTTC. This gives the protein CASSQLAGVLGNEQYF. The chain carries TRBV7-2 and TRBJ2-7; TRBD2 matches at 11 bases. CDR1 is SGHTA, CDR2 FQGNSA, per germline. The J segment lost 7 bases and the V segment lost 5 bases, leaving 13 bases of the junction unmatched. The CDR3 is 16 amino acids.

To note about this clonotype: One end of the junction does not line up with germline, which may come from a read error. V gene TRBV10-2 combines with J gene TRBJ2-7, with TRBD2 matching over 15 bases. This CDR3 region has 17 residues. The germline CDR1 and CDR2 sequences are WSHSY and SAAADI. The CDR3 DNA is TGTGCCAGCAGACCCGGGACTAGCGGGAGGTCTTTCTACGAGCAGTACTTC. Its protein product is CASRPGTSGRSFYEQYF.

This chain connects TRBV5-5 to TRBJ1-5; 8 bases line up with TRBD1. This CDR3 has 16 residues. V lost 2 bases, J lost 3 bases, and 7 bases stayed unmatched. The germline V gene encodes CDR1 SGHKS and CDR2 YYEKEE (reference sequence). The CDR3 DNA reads TGTGCCAGCAGCTTCGGGACAGGCAAATCCAATCAGCCCCAGCATTTT. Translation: CASSFGTGKSNQPQHF.

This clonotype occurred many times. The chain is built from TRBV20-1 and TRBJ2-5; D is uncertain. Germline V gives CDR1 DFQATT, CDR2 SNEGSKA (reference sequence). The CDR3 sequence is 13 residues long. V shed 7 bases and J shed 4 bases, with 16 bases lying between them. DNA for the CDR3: TGCAGTGGACAATCAGACTGGAGAGAGACCCAGTACTTC. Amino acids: CSGQSDWRETQYF.

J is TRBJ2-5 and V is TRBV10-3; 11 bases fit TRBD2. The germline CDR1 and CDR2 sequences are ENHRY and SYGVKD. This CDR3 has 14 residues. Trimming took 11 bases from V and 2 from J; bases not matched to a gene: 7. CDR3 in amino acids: CASSTSGEQETQYF. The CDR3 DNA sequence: TGTGCCTCTTCGACTAGCGGGGAACAAGAGACCCAGTACTTC.

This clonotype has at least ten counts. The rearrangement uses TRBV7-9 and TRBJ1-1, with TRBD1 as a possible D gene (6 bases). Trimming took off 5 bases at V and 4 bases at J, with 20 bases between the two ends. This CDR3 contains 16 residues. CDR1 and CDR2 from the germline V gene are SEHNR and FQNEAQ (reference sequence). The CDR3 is CASSRPGQTGGTEAFF. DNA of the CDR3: TGTGCCAGCAGCCGCCCCGGACAGACCGGCGGCACTGAAGCTTTCTTT. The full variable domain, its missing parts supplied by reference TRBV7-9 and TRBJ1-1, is DTGVSQNPRHKITKRGQNVTFRCDPISEHNRLYWYRQTLGQGPEFLTYFQNEAQLEKSRLLSDRFSAERPKGSFSTLEIQRTEQGDSAMYLCASSRPGQTGGTEAFFGQGTRLTVV.

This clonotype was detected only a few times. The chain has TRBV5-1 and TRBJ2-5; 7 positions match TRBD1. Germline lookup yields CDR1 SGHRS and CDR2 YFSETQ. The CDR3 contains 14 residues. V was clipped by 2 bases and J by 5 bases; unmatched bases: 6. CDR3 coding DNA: TGCGCCAGCAGCTTCACAGGGGTGTTGGAGACCCAGTACTTC. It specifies CASSFTGVLETQYF.

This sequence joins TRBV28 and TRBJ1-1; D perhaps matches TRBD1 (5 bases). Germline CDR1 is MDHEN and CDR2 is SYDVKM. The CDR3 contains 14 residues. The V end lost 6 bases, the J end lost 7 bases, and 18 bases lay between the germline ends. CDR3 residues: CASSRMGRLIEAFF. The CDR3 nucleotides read TGTGCCAGCAGCCGCATGGGACGATTAATTGAAGCTTTCTTT.

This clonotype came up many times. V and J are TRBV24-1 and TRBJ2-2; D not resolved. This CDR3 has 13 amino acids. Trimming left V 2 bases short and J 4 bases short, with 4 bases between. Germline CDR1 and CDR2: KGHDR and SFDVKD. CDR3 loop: CATSDWTTGELFF. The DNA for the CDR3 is TGTGCCACCAGTGATTGGACCACCGGGGAGCTGTTTTTT.

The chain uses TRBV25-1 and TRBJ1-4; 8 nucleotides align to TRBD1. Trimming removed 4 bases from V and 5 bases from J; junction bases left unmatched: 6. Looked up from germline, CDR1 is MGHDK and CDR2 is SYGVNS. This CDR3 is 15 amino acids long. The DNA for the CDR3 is TGTGCCAGCAGTGCCAGGGGGCGACTGAATGAAAAACTGTTTTTT. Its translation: CASSARGRLNEKLFF.